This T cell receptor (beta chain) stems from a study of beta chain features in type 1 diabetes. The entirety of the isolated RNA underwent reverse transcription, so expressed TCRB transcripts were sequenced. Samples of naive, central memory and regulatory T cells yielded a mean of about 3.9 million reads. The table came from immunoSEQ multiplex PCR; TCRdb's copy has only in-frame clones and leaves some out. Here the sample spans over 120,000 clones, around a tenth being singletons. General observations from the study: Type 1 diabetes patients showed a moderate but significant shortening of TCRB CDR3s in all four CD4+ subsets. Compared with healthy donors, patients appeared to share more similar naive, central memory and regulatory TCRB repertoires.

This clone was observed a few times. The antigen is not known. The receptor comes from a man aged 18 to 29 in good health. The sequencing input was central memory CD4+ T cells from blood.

CDR3 coding DNA: TGTGCCAGCAGACTAGGAACCGGGGCCAACGTCCTGACTTTC. This sequence encodes CASRLGTGANVLTF. This chain uses TRBV2 with TRBJ2-6; tentative D call: TRBD2 (5 bases). Germline lookup yields CDR1 SNHLY and CDR2 FYNNEI. V lost 6 bases and J 4 bases, leaving 10 bases between the germline ends. CDR3 length: 14 residues.